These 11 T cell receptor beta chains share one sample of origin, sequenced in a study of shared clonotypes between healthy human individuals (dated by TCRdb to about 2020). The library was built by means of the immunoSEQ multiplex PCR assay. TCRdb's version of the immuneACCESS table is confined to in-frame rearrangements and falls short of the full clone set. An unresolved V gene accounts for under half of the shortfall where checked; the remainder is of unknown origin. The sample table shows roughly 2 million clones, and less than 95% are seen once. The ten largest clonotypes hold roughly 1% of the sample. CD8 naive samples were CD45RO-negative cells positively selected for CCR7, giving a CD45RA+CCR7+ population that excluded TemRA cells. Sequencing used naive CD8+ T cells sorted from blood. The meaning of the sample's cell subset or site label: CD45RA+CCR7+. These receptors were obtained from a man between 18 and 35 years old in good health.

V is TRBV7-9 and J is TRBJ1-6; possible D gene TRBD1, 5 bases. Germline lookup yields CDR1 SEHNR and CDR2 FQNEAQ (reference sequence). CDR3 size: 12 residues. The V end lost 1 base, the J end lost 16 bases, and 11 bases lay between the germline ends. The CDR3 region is CASSLGLGPLHF. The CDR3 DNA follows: TGTGCCAGCAGCTTAGGATTGGGGCCTCTCCACTTT. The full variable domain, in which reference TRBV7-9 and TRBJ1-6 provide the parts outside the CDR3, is DTGVSQNPRHKITKRGQNVTFRCDPISEHNRLYWYRQTLGQGPEFLTYFQNEAQLEKSRLLSDRFSAERPKGSFSTLEIQRTEQGDSAMYLCASSLGLGPLHFGNGTRLTVT.

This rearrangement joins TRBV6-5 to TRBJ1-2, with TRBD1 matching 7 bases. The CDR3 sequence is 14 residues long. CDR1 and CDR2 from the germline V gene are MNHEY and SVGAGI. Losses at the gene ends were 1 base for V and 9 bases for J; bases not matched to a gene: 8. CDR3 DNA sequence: TGTGCCAGCAGTTACTTCGGACAGGTTGGGAGCTACACCTTC. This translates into CASSYFGQVGSYTF.

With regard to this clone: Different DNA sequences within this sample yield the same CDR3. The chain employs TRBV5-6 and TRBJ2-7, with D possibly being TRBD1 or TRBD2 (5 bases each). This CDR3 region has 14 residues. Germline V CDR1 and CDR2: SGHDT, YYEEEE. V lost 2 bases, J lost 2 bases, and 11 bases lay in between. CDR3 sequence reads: CASSFRDGPYEQYF. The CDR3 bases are TGTGCCAGCAGCTTCCGGGACGGCCCCTACGAGCAGTACTTC.

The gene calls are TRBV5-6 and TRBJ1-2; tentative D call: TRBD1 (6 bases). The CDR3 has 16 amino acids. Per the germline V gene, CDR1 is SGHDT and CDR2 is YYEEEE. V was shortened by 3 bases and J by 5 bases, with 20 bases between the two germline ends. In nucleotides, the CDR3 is TGTGCCAGCAGCTCACCTCCGTCAGGGGAGAGTTATGGCTACACCTTC. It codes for CASSSPPSGESYGYTF.

CDR3: CASSIDLETSGSYEQYF. CDR3 nucleotide sequence: TGTGCCAGTAGTATAGATCTCGAGACTAGCGGATCCTACGAGCAGTACTTC. The rearrangement joins TRBV19 to TRBJ2-7; 9 bases are a match to TRBD2. Germline CDR1 reads LNHDA; CDR2 reads SQIVND (reference sequence). Unmatched junction bases numbered 7, after V lost 0 bases and J lost 1 base. CDR3 length equals 17 residues.

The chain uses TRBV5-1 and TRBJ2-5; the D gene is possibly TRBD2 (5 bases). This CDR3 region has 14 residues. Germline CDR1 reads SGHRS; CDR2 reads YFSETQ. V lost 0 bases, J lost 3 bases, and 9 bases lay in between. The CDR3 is CASSLADGEETQYF. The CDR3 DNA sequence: TGCGCCAGCAGCTTGGCTGACGGGGAAGAGACCCAGTACTTC.

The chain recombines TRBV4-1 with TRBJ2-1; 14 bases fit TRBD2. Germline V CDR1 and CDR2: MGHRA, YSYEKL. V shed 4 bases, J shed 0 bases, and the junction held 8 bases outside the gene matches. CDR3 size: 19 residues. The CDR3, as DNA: TGCGCCAGCAGCCCACCGGGACTAGCGGGAGTACCCTCCTACAATGAGCAGTTCTTC. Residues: CASSPPGLAGVPSYNEQFF.

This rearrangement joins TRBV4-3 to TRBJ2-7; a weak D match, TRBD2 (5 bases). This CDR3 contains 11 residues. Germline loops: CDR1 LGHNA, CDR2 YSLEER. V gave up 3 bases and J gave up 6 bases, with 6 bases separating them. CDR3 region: CASSQGSEQYF. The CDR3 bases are TGCGCCAGCAGCCAGGGGAGCGAGCAGTACTTC.

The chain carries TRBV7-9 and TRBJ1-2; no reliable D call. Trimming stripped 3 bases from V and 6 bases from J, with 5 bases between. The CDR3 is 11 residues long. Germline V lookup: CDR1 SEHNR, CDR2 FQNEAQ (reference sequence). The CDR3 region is CASSFGDGYTF. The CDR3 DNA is TGTGCCAGCAGCTTTGGGGATGGCTACACCTTC.

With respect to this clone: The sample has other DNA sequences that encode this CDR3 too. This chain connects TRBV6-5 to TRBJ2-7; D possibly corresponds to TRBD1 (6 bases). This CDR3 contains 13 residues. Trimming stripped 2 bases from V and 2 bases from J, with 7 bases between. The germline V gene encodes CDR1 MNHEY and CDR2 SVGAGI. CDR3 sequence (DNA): TGTGCCAGCAGTTACCGGACAGCCTACGAGCAGTACTTC. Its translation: CASSYRTAYEQYF.

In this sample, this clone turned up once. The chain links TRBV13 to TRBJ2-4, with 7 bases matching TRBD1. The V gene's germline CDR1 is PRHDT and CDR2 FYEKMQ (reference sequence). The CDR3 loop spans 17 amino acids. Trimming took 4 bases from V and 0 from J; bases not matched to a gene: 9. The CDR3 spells CASSSNRGHIAKNIQYF. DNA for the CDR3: TGTGCCAGCAGCTCTAACAGGGGCCACATAGCCAAAAACATTCAGTACTTC.